Following are 10 T cell receptor beta chains from one sample sequenced in a study of blood T cell repertoires in COVID-19. Method: immunoSEQ multiplex PCR; TCRdb's copy keeps in-frame clones and lacks some. The profile shows under 300,000 clones, approximately 90% of them singletons. Sequenced sample: peripheral blood. Receptor source: a woman aged 40 to 50 who had recovered from COVID-19.

This clone was found once. The chain employs TRBV11-3 and TRBJ2-3, with D possibly TRBD2 on 5 matching bases. The CDR3 is 13 amino acids. Trimming stripped 5 bases from V and 5 bases from J, with 11 bases between. Germline V gene lookup returns CDR1 SGHNT and CDR2 YENEEA. CDR3 coding DNA: TGTGCCAGCAGCCCGGGAACTGGAGATACGCAGTATTTT. Its translation is CASSPGTGDTQYF.

V usage is TRBV6-2 or TRBV6-3 and J usage is TRBJ2-7; D gene uncertain. The germline V and J ends were trimmed by 0 bases and 2 bases, with 5 bases remaining between them. Germline V gives CDR1 MNHEY, CDR2 SVGEGT. The CDR3 consists of 13 residues. The CDR3 loop reads CASSYSGPYEQYF. CDR3 in DNA: TGTGCCAGCAGTTACTCTGGCCCCTACGAGCAGTACTTC.

V is TRBV7-3 and J is TRBJ2-6; 7 bases agree with TRBD1. J was trimmed by 2 bases and V by 1 base; bases with no gene match: 8. The germline CDR1 and CDR2 sequences are SGHTA and FQGTGA. The CDR3 contains 18 residues. The CDR3 DNA reads as TGTGCCAGCAGCTTAAGGGGCAGGGGGTTAGCTGGGGCCAACGTCCTGACTTTC. Translating it yields CASSLRGRGLAGANVLTF.

The V call is TRBV7-2, the J call TRBJ2-1, with 8 bases aligning to TRBD2. The CDR3 covers 15 residues. The V gene end was trimmed by 5 bases and the J gene end by 4 bases; junction bases not matched to a gene: 7. Germline CDR1 is SGHTA and CDR2 is FQGNSA. CDR3 in amino acids: CASSTRTSKYNEQFF. CDR3 sequence (DNA): TGTGCCAGCAGCACTCGGACTAGCAAGTACAATGAGCAGTTCTTC.

The gene calls are TRBV12-3 or TRBV12-4 and TRBJ1-1, with D possibly being TRBD1 (6 bases). This CDR3 contains 13 residues. V gave up 5 bases and J gave up 2 bases, with 9 bases separating them. The CDR3 region has the DNA TGTGCCAGCAGTCAGGACAGCAACACTGAAGCTTTCTTT. This gives the protein CASSQDSNTEAFF.

This chain links TRBV3-1 (or the pseudogene TRBV3-2) with TRBJ2-4, with TRBD2 matching over 7 bases. V dropped 4 bases and J dropped 5; count of bases not matched to a gene: 5. The CDR3 loop spans 14 amino acids. In germline, CDR1 is LGHDT, CDR2 YNNKEL (reference sequence). The CDR3 sequence: CASSPPGLQNIQYF. CDR3 coding DNA: TGTGCCAGCAGCCCCCCGGGACTACAAAACATTCAGTACTTC.

The gene calls are TRBV10-3 and TRBJ2-5; weak D call: TRBD2 (6 bases). The V gene's germline CDR1 is ENHRY and CDR2 SYGVKD. Between the trimmed V and J ends, which lost 10 bases and 4 bases, there was a span of 16 bases. The CDR3 has 13 residues. The CDR3 nucleotides are TGTGCCAGCGGCGGAGGGGTAGGAGAGACCCAGTACTTC. Translating gives CASGGGVGETQYF.

This clone was observed once. The chain has TRBV7-2 and TRBJ2-5; 7 nucleotides agree with TRBD1. The ends lost 5 bases at V and 2 bases at J; junction bases unmatched: 8. The CDR3 is made up of 15 amino acids. Germline V gene sequence: CDR1 SGHTA, CDR2 FQGNSA. CDR3 DNA sequence: TGTGCCAGCAGCCCGACAGGGATATGGCAAGAGACCCAGTACTTC. This encodes CASSPTGIWQETQYF.

This clone was counted only a few times. The V gene is TRBV5-1, the J gene TRBJ2-3; possibly TRBD2 for D (5 bases). The V and J ends lost 4 bases and 1 base respectively, with 7 bases between them. Per germline, CDR1 SGHRS and CDR2 YFSETQ. The CDR3 sequence is 13 residues long. This CDR3 is CASSHGGTDTQYF. As DNA, the CDR3 is TGCGCCAGCAGCCACGGGGGCACAGATACGCAGTATTTT.

The rearrangement joins TRBV11-2 to TRBJ2-2; 8 bases match TRBD1. The CDR3 contains 15 residues. With 5 bases clipped from V and 6 bases from J, the junction kept 8 bases outside the gene matches. CDR1 is SGHAT and CDR2 is FQNNGV in the germline V gene. DNA of the CDR3: TGTGCCAGCAGCAGACGGACAGGGTCGGCCGGGGAGCTGTTTTTT. This encodes CASSRRTGSAGELFF.